Presented here are 28 T cell receptor beta chains from one specimen sequenced in a study of monozygotic twins with cystic fibrosis. Assay: immunoSEQ multiplex PCR; the TCRdb copy retains only in-frame clones and omits some. The data show about 20,000 clones, about 83% seen once. Source material: blood. These receptors all stem from a woman in her 30s with cystic fibrosis.

This chain connects TRBV18 to TRBJ1-2; 8 bases are a match to TRBD1. V lost 3 bases to trimming and J lost 3 bases; unmatched junction nucleotides: 0. The CDR3 covers 13 residues. Per germline, CDR1 KGHSH and CDR2 LQKENI. CDR3 bases: TGTGCCAGCTCACCGACAGGGGACTATGGCTACACCTTC. The encoded protein is CASSPTGDYGYTF.

The J gene is TRBJ2-5, the V gene TRBV19; D not resolved. This CDR3 region has 13 residues. The germline V and J ends were trimmed by 5 bases and 0 bases, with 7 bases remaining between them. CDR1 LNHDA and CDR2 SQIVND come from the germline V gene (reference sequence). CDR3 DNA sequence: TGTGCCAGTAGTTCCCAGTACCAAGAGACCCAGTACTTC. It translates to CASSSQYQETQYF.

The CDR3: CASSEGGSSYEQYF. The CDR3 DNA reads TGTGCCAGCAGCGAAGGAGGGAGTTCCTACGAGCAGTACTTC. The chain combines TRBV5-4 with TRBJ2-7; TRBD2 is a possible D gene (6 bases). Germline V CDR1 and CDR2: SGHNT, YYREEE (reference sequence). Trimming took off 4 bases at V and 1 base at J, with 12 bases between the two ends. This CDR3 has 14 amino acids.

In DNA form, the CDR3 reads TGTGCCAGCAGACCCTTAGGGCGGGGCACAGATACGCAGTATTTT. Its translation: CASRPLGRGTDTQYF. V gene TRBV28 combines with J gene TRBJ2-3; TRBD2 might be the D (5 bases). Trimming took 6 bases from V and 1 from J, leaving 14 bases between them. The CDR3 extends over 15 amino acids. CDR1 MDHEN and CDR2 SYDVKM come from the germline V gene.

In its sample, this clone ranks as medium-sized. The chain links TRBV15 to TRBJ2-7; TRBD1 aligns across 7 bases. Germline CDR1 is LNHNV and CDR2 is YYDKDF (reference sequence). There are 13 residues in the CDR3. V was pared by 8 bases and J by 3 bases, with 7 bases of the junction left unmatched. In DNA, the CDR3 is TGTGCCACCGGTGACAGGGTGAACTACGAGCAGTACTTC. Translated: CATGDRVNYEQYF.

The chain joins TRBV27 to TRBJ2-1; 9 nucleotides match TRBD1. CDR1 and CDR2 (germline): MNHEY, SMNVEV (reference sequence). V dropped 8 bases and J dropped 7; count of bases not matched to a gene: 6. The CDR3 loop spans 13 amino acids. The CDR3 protein is CASGTGWLNEQFF. The CDR3, as DNA: TGTGCCAGCGGGACAGGGTGGTTGAATGAGCAGTTCTTC.

The chain recombines TRBV5-1 with TRBJ1-4, with D perhaps TRBD1 (5 bases). The CDR3 spans 14 residues. Deletions cut 5 bases from V and 4 bases from J, with 12 bases between. In germline, CDR1 is SGHRS, CDR2 YFSETQ. In DNA, the CDR3 is TGCGCCAGCAGACCGGGACCGGTTAATGAAAAACTGTTTTTT. Translating gives CASRPGPVNEKLFF.

The chain is built from TRBV7-9 and TRBJ2-3, with D possibly being TRBD2 (6 bases). In germline, CDR1 is SEHNR, CDR2 FQNEAQ (reference sequence). This CDR3 has 16 amino acids. V was cut by 5 bases and J by 2 bases, with 17 bases left in between. CDR3 nucleotide sequence: TGTGCCAGCAGCAACACTCGGGACTCCTTCACAGATACGCAGTATTTT. This gives the protein CASSNTRDSFTDTQYF. The whole variable domain, remainder taken from reference TRBV7-9 and TRBJ2-3, is DTGVSQNPRHKITKRGQNVTFRCDPISEHNRLYWYRQTLGQGPEFLTYFQNEAQLEKSRLLSDRFSAERPKGSFSTLEIQRTEQGDSAMYLCASSNTRDSFTDTQYFGPGTRLTVL.

This rearrangement joins TRBV30 to TRBJ2-6; D call uncertain. Germline V gives CDR1 GTSNPN, CDR2 SVGIG (reference sequence). This CDR3 comprises 14 residues. Trimming shortened V by 1 base and J by 4 bases, and 8 bases separated the two germline ends. The CDR3 reads CAWSGGAGANVLTF. CDR3 DNA sequence: TGTGCCTGGAGTGGGGGTGCCGGGGCCAACGTCCTGACTTTC.

V gene TRBV23-1 combines with J gene TRBJ2-7; 8 bases are a match to TRBD1. TRBV23-1 is marked as an open reading frame, function uncertain. This CDR3 comprises 19 residues. V lost 0 bases, J lost 5 bases, and 18 bases stayed unmatched. The CDR3 reads CASSQSKGFRRTGSDEQYF. CDR3 DNA sequence: TGCGCCAGCAGTCAATCAAAGGGATTTCGGAGGACAGGGTCCGACGAGCAGTACTTC.

The rearrangement uses TRBV10-3 and TRBJ1-1; a weak D match, TRBD1 (5 bases). The germline V gene encodes CDR1 ENHRY and CDR2 SYGVKD. V was clipped by 5 bases and J by 1 base, with 8 bases between them. This CDR3 region has 13 residues. CDR3 nucleotide sequence: TGTGCCATCAGTTTAGGGGAGAACACTGAAGCTTTCTTT. It is translated as CAISLGENTEAFF.

In DNA, the CDR3 is TGTGCCAGCAGTTTAGGGGGGAACACCATATATTTT. Its translation is CASSLGGNTIYF. V is TRBV28 and J is TRBJ1-3; weak D call: TRBD1 (5 bases). This CDR3 contains 12 residues. Germline CDR1 reads MDHEN; CDR2 reads SYDVKM. V shed 2 bases and J shed 7 bases, with 6 bases lying between them.

The chain employs TRBV5-1 and TRBJ2-1; D possibly matches TRBD1 or TRBD2 (5 bases each). V shed 1 base and J shed 2 bases, with 13 bases lying between them. This CDR3 has 16 amino acids. Germline CDR1 is SGHRS and CDR2 is YFSETQ. The CDR3 region has the DNA TGCGCCAGCAGCTTGCAGGCAGGGAGCACCTACAATGAGCAGTTCTTC. Protein sequence: CASSLQAGSTYNEQFF.

J is TRBJ2-1 and V is TRBV9, with D maybe TRBD1 (5 bases). CDR1 and CDR2 from the germline V gene are SGDLS and YYNGEE. CDR3 length: 13 residues. Trimming left V 7 bases short and J 6 bases short, with 14 bases between. The CDR3 nucleotides are TGTGCCAGCGCAGCAGGGCTCTCCAATGAGCAGTTCTTC. Its protein product is CASAAGLSNEQFF.

The chain employs TRBV5-6 and TRBJ1-2, with D perhaps matching TRBD1 (6 bases). Germline V CDR1 and CDR2: SGHDT, YYEEEE. V was pared by 4 bases and J by 13 bases, with 17 bases between. This CDR3 contains 12 residues. The CDR3 protein is CASSQGTRRPTF. CDR3 coding DNA: TGTGCCAGCAGCCAGGGGACCCGTCGCCCCACCTTC.

CDR3 nucleotides: TGTGCCAGCAGCTTGGGGCCCTTATCGGCAGGGAGGAAGTCACCCCTCCACTTT. It translates to CASSLGPLSAGRKSPLHF. V gene TRBV5-6 combines with J gene TRBJ1-6; possible D gene TRBD1, 5 bases. CDR3 length: 18 amino acids. Trimming left V 0 bases short and J 10 bases short, with 23 bases between. Germline-derived CDR1 and CDR2 are SGHDT and YYEEEE.

The J gene is TRBJ1-1, the V gene TRBV19; TRBD1 matches at 8 bases. Losses at the gene ends were 6 bases for V and 3 bases for J; bases not matched to a gene: 9. Germline assignment: CDR1 LNHDA and CDR2 SQIVND (reference sequence). The CDR3 contains 15 residues. The CDR3 DNA follows: TGTGCCAGTAGAGACAGGGGAAGAGGTGACACTGAAGCTTTCTTT. Translation: CASRDRGRGDTEAFF.

V usage is TRBV27 and J usage is TRBJ2-1; TRBD1 is a possible D gene (6 bases). CDR1 is MNHEY and CDR2 is SMNVEV in the germline V gene (reference sequence). V lost 2 bases and J 3 bases, leaving 11 bases between the germline ends. The CDR3 is 15 amino acids. The CDR3, as DNA: TGTGCCAGCAGTTTAAGACAGGTCCACTACAATGAGCAGTTCTTC. Encoded protein: CASSLRQVHYNEQFF.

This clone was detected only once. This chain connects TRBV4-2 to TRBJ2-5, with D perhaps TRBD2 (6 bases). The CDR3 runs 16 residues. V lost 0 bases, J lost 7 bases, and 18 bases lay in between. The germline V gene encodes CDR1 LGHNA and CDR2 YNFKEQ. The CDR3 DNA is TGTGCCAGCAGCCAAGAAAGTTTAAGGGACGGGGGGACCCAGTACTTC. It codes for CASSQESLRDGGTQYF.

The gene calls are TRBV4-1 and TRBJ2-1; D perhaps matches TRBD1 (5 bases). The CDR3 is 16 amino acids. Germline loops: CDR1 MGHRA, CDR2 YSYEKL. V gave up 0 bases and J gave up 5 bases, with 14 bases separating them. Here the CDR3 DNA reads TGCGCCAGCAGCCAAGATACCCAGGGTTTGCACAATGAGCAGTTCTTC. Its translation is CASSQDTQGLHNEQFF.

This clone turned up a few times. The gene calls are TRBV5-5 and TRBJ2-2, with 8 bases fitting TRBD1. The CDR3 totals 15 residues. Germline CDR1 SGHKS, CDR2 YYEKEE (reference sequence). J was trimmed by 5 bases and V by 3 bases; bases with no gene match: 6. The CDR3 region is CASSWGQAITGELFF. As DNA, the CDR3 is TGTGCCAGCAGCTGGGGACAGGCGATAACCGGGGAGCTGTTTTTT.

This chain uses TRBV10-1 with TRBJ1-3; 7 nucleotides align to TRBD1. The V segment lost 5 bases and the J segment 3 bases; nucleotides outside the gene matches: 4. Germline assignment: CDR1 WNHNN and CDR2 SYGVQD (reference sequence). This CDR3 region has 14 residues. The CDR3 nucleotides are TGCGCCAGCAGTCCCGACAGGGTTGGAAACACCATATATTTT. Its protein is CASSPDRVGNTIYF.

The sample holds a few counts of this clone. The rearrangement uses TRBV6-5 and TRBJ2-2; unclear D gene. The CDR3 totals 12 residues. Germline V gene data show CDR1 as MNHEY and CDR2 as SVGAGI. Trimming removed 6 bases from V and 5 bases from J, with 7 bases in between. DNA of the CDR3: TGTGCCAGCAGAGGGTTTACCGGGGAGCTGTTTTTT. It specifies CASRGFTGELFF.

A few counts support this clone. The chain joins TRBV6-1 to TRBJ2-7, with TRBD1 matching over 7 bases. The CDR3 sequence is 12 residues long. J gave up 3 bases and V 7 bases, and 3 bases lay outside the gene matches. Looked up from germline, CDR1 is MNHNS and CDR2 is SASEGT. This CDR3 reads CASTGTVYEQYF. The CDR3 DNA is TGTGCCAGCACCGGGACAGTCTACGAGCAGTACTTC.

This chain uses TRBV4-1 with TRBJ1-4; 11 bases fit TRBD1. V shed 6 bases, J shed 7 bases, and the junction held 4 bases outside the gene matches. The CDR3 is made up of 14 amino acids. Germline V gene lookup returns CDR1 MGHRA and CDR2 YSYEKL. Here the CDR3 reads CASRGTGGTEKLFF. The CDR3 coding sequence is TGCGCCAGCAGGGGGACAGGGGGGACTGAAAAACTGTTTTTT.

V is TRBV4-1 and J is TRBJ1-1; 8 nucleotides match TRBD1. The germline gives CDR1 MGHRA, CDR2 YSYEKL. The CDR3 sequence is 14 residues long. V shed 6 bases and J 1 base; nucleotides not matched to a gene: 4. For the CDR3, the DNA is TGCGCCAGCAGGACAGGGGCCTGGAACACTGAAGCTTTCTTT. This codes for CASRTGAWNTEAFF.

V is TRBV5-1 and J is TRBJ1-4; the D gene is possibly TRBD1 (5 bases). Between the trimmed V and J ends, which lost 4 bases and 0 bases, there was a span of 13 bases. CDR3 length equals 16 residues. The germline gives CDR1 SGHRS, CDR2 YFSETQ. CDR3 residues: CASSPLGGTTNEKLFF. CDR3 nucleotide sequence: TGCGCCAGCAGCCCTCTGGGGGGAACAACTAATGAAAAACTGTTTTTT. The full variable domain, completed using reference TRBV5-1 and TRBJ1-4, is KAGVTQTPRYLIKTRGQQVTLSCSPISGHRSVSWYQQTPGQGLQFLFEYFSETQRNKGNFPGRFSGRQFSNSRSEMNVSTLELGDSALYLCASSPLGGTTNEKLFFGSGTQLSVL.

This sequence joins TRBV10-3 and TRBJ2-3; 11 nucleotides match TRBD1. The CDR3 extends over 16 amino acids. The germline V gene encodes CDR1 ENHRY and CDR2 SYGVKD. The V gene end was trimmed by 7 bases and the J gene end by 2 bases; junction bases not matched to a gene: 8. CDR3 loop: CAITTTGQGATDTQYF. The CDR3 DNA sequence: TGTGCCATCACCACAACCGGACAGGGGGCCACAGATACGCAGTATTTT.